The following is a T cell receptor (beta chain) sequence with its context. Germline loops: CDR1 SQVTM, CDR2 ANQGSEA. Trimming took off 4 bases at V and 4 bases at J, with 18 bases between the two ends. The CDR3 extends over 15 amino acids. The entry originates in a study of T cell responses to AZD1222 COVID-19 vaccine. Here immunoSEQ multiplex PCR was the method, and the copy in TCRdb shows in-frame clones only, minus some. The sample holds about 92,000 clones, approximately 88% seen once. Sequencing used peripheral blood, obtained on day 0 of AZD1222 vaccination. V and J are TRBV29-1 and TRBJ2-3; no definite D call. The clonotype comes from an adult in good health. In nucleotides, the CDR3 is TGCAGCGTTGTGTCCAGGATGGGGTTCGCAGATACGCAGTATTTT. This gives the protein CSVVSRMGFADTQYF.